Shown below are 29 T cell receptor beta chains from a single sample sequenced in a study of blood T cell repertoires in COVID-19. Method: immunoSEQ multiplex PCR; TCRdb's copy keeps in-frame clones and lacks some. The sample includes more than 200,000 clones, about 87% of them seen just once. Sequences were obtained from peripheral blood. Source of these receptors: a man in his 70s with acute or convalescent COVID-19.

The genes are TRBV28 and TRBJ2-1, with TRBD2 as a possible D gene (6 bases). The CDR3 has 16 amino acids. Trimming left V 5 bases short and J 5 bases short, with 19 bases between. Germline CDR1 and CDR2: MDHEN and SYDVKM. The CDR3 sequence: CASSVPPLWRDNEQFF. The CDR3 nucleotides read TGTGCCAGCAGTGTTCCCCCCTTGTGGAGGGACAATGAGCAGTTCTTC.

This clone was detected once. V and J are TRBV19 and TRBJ2-1; TRBD2 matches at 8 bases. The CDR3 consists of 16 residues. Losses at the gene ends were 5 bases for V and 2 bases for J; bases not matched to a gene: 8. The germline CDR1 and CDR2 sequences are LNHDA and SQIVND (reference sequence). The chain's CDR3 is CASSPLAGATYNEQFF. CDR3 DNA sequence: TGTGCCAGTAGTCCTCTAGCGGGTGCTACCTACAATGAGCAGTTCTTC.

The V call is TRBV14, the J call TRBJ2-2, with D possibly TRBD2 on 6 matching bases. Germline loops: CDR1 SGHDN, CDR2 FVKESK. V was trimmed by 3 bases and J by 4 bases, leaving 12 bases between them. The CDR3 covers 15 residues. In nucleotides, the CDR3 is TGTGCCAGCAGCCAGCAGGGACTTGCCACCGGGGAGCTGTTTTTT. Its protein product is CASSQQGLATGELFF. Drawing the rest from reference TRBV14 and TRBJ2-2, the complete variable domain is EAGVTQFPSHSVIEKGQTVTLRCDPISGHDNLYWYRRVMGKEIKFLLHFVKESKQDESGMPNNRFLAERTGGTYSTLKVQPAELEDSGVYFCASSQQGLATGELFFGEGSRLTVL.

The chain uses TRBV7-9 and TRBJ2-2; 7 bases match TRBD1. Germline CDR1 reads SEHNR; CDR2 reads FQNEAQ (reference sequence). This CDR3 comprises 16 residues. Losses at the gene ends were 6 bases for V and 2 bases for J; bases not matched to a gene: 9. Here the CDR3 reads CASSTTGALNTGELFF. The CDR3 DNA reads TGTGCCAGCAGTACCACAGGGGCCCTCAACACCGGGGAGCTGTTTTTT. The whole variable domain, remainder taken from reference TRBV7-9 and TRBJ2-2, is DTGVSQNPRHKITKRGQNVTFRCDPISEHNRLYWYRQTLGQGPEFLTYFQNEAQLEKSRLLSDRFSAERPKGSFSTLEIQRTEQGDSAMYLCASSTTGALNTGELFFGEGSRLTVL.

The rearrangement joins TRBV5-4 to TRBJ1-6, with 7 nucleotides matching TRBD1. The CDR3 is 15 residues long. Trimming took 7 bases from V and 5 from J; bases not matched to a gene: 9. Germline V gene sequence: CDR1 SGHNT, CDR2 YYREEE (reference sequence). CDR3 sequence (DNA): TGTGCCAGCGGACAACAGGGGACTGATAATTCACCCCTCCACTTT. It specifies CASGQQGTDNSPLHF.

The rearrangement uses TRBV5-1 and TRBJ2-1; 9 nucleotides agree with TRBD1. The CDR3 runs to 13 residues. The germline gives CDR1 SGHRS, CDR2 YFSETQ. Germline trimming cut 4 bases from V and 10 bases from J; bases unmatched to any gene: 6. The CDR3 DNA is TGCGCCAGCAGCAGGACAGGGGACGGAGAGCAGTTCTTC. It is translated as CASSRTGDGEQFF.

The chain couples TRBV18 to TRBJ1-2; D is undetermined. Germline-derived CDR1 and CDR2 are KGHSH and LQKENI. The CDR3 is made up of 15 amino acids. V lost 0 bases, J lost 2 bases, and 10 bases lay in between. The CDR3 DNA follows: TGTGCCAGCTCACCACCGGAGGGAGTGAACTATGGCTACACCTTC. Protein sequence: CASSPPEGVNYGYTF.

This chain connects TRBV7-6 to TRBJ2-2; tentative D call: TRBD2 (5 bases). Looked up from germline, CDR1 is SGHVS and CDR2 is FNYEAQ. Trimming pared 1 base from V and 3 bases from J, leaving 24 bases between. The CDR3 has 20 residues. CDR3 sequence: CASSLEQGPGPERDTGELFF. The CDR3 coding sequence is TGTGCCAGCAGCTTAGAACAAGGTCCGGGCCCCGAGAGGGACACCGGGGAGCTGTTTTTT.

This chain's CDR3 is CASSQDRLSSDNEQFF. The CDR3, as DNA: TGTGCCAGCAGCCAAGATAGACTCTCGTCGGACAATGAGCAGTTCTTC. The chain links TRBV3-1 (or the pseudogene TRBV3-2) to TRBJ2-1; unclear D gene. The CDR3 covers 16 residues. The germline gives CDR1 LGHDT, CDR2 YNNKEL (reference sequence). Trimming took off 0 bases at V and 5 bases at J, with 14 bases between the two ends.

The chain uses TRBV5-1 and TRBJ1-4, with a possible D match to TRBD1 (5 bases). The V gene lost 4 bases and the J gene lost 10 bases, with 20 bases spanning the gap. Germline CDR1 SGHRS, CDR2 YFSETQ. The CDR3 sequence is 15 residues long. As DNA, the CDR3 is TGCGCCAGCAGCCAAGGGACCGGGGGAATCGGAAAACTGTTTTTT. Amino acid sequence: CASSQGTGGIGKLFF.

This chain links TRBV4-2 with TRBJ2-7; 11 nucleotides agree with TRBD2. The V gene end was trimmed by 1 base and the J gene end by 0 bases; junction bases not matched to a gene: 2. The CDR3 extends over 16 amino acids. The germline V gene encodes CDR1 LGHNA and CDR2 YNFKEQ. CDR3 sequence reads: CASSQATSGTSYEQYF. The CDR3 region has the DNA TGTGCCAGCAGCCAAGCGACTAGCGGGACCTCCTACGAGCAGTACTTC.

The chain links TRBV6-5 to TRBJ1-2, with a weak D call TRBD1 (6 bases). Trimming removed 6 bases from V and 8 bases from J, with 16 bases in between. The CDR3 loop spans 13 amino acids. Germline assignment: CDR1 MNHEY and CDR2 SVGAGI. The CDR3 DNA reads TGTGCCAGCAGCCTCGGGGGGGCTGGGGGCTACACCTTC. It specifies CASSLGGAGGYTF.

The rearrangement joins TRBV5-1 to TRBJ2-1; possibly TRBD2 for D (6 bases). Trimming cost V 4 bases and J 2 bases, with 16 bases left between them. Germline loops: CDR1 SGHRS, CDR2 YFSETQ. The length of the CDR3 is 16 residues. Written as DNA, the CDR3 is TGCGCCAGCAGCCTCCGGGAGAGGGTCACCTACAATGAGCAGTTCTTC. The encoded protein is CASSLRERVTYNEQFF.

The CDR3 bases are TGCGCCAGCAGTGCGCCTAGCTCCTACAATGAGCAGTTCTTC. This gives the protein CASSAPSSYNEQFF. V and J are TRBV10-2 and TRBJ2-1; D uncertain. The germline V and J ends were trimmed by 4 bases and 0 bases, with 7 bases remaining between them. This CDR3 comprises 14 residues. CDR1 is WSHSY and CDR2 is SAAADI in the germline V gene.

This chain links TRBV24-1 with TRBJ2-1, with 9 bases aligning to TRBD1. The CDR3 runs to 16 residues. J gave up 6 bases and V 1 base, and 6 bases lay outside the gene matches. Germline lookup yields CDR1 KGHDR and CDR2 SFDVKD. The CDR3 coding sequence is TGTGCCACCAGTGATTTCGCGGGACAGGGAATCAATGAGCAGTTCTTC. This sequence encodes CATSDFAGQGINEQFF.

In DNA, the CDR3 is TGTGCCAGCAGTTTCTCAGGGACCGGGGAGCTGTTTTTT. This gives the protein CASSFSGTGELFF. The chain uses TRBV12-3 or TRBV12-4 and TRBJ2-2; a weak D match, TRBD1 (5 bases). This CDR3 contains 13 residues. V lost 3 bases and J 5 bases, leaving 7 bases between the germline ends.

With regard to this clone: This sample also contains other DNA sequences that code for the same CDR3. V is TRBV9 and J is TRBJ2-2, with 7 bases matching TRBD1. The CDR3 sequence is 15 residues long. V lost 4 bases, J lost 1 base, and 4 bases stayed unmatched. CDR1 and CDR2 (germline): SGDLS, YYNGEE. The CDR3 reads CASSPTGQNTGELFF. The CDR3 region has the DNA TGTGCCAGCAGCCCGACAGGGCAGAACACCGGGGAGCTGTTTTTT.

V is TRBV27 and J is TRBJ2-7, with TRBD1 matching 8 bases. Germline assignment: CDR1 MNHEY and CDR2 SMNVEV (reference sequence). The trim removed 6 bases at V and 0 bases at J, leaving 7 bases unmatched. This CDR3 contains 15 residues. The CDR3 spells CASRATGVSSYEQYF. The CDR3, as DNA: TGTGCCAGCAGGGCGACAGGGGTAAGCTCCTACGAGCAGTACTTC.

This clone has a handful of counts. The rearrangement links TRBV28 to TRBJ1-1; D remains unclear. Between the trimmed V and J ends, which lost 7 bases and 10 bases, there was a span of 16 bases. The CDR3 totals 12 residues. Germline CDR1 and CDR2: MDHEN and SYDVKM. The CDR3 loop reads CASIRFPERAFF. CDR3 nucleotides: TGTGCCAGCATCCGCTTCCCAGAACGAGCTTTCTTT.

The genes are TRBV24-1 and TRBJ2-2, with 14 bases lining up with TRBD2. After removal of 2 bases from V and 4 bases from J, the junction contained 11 bases not matched to a gene. The CDR3 consists of 20 residues. Germline V gives CDR1 KGHDR, CDR2 SFDVKD. The CDR3 loop is CATSDSGTSGRIFGTGELFF. In nucleotides, the CDR3 is TGTGCCACCAGTGATTCGGGGACTAGCGGGAGAATCTTCGGCACCGGGGAGCTGTTTTTT.

This clone was counted a single time. The chain couples TRBV7-6 to TRBJ1-2; tentatively, D is TRBD1 (6 bases). V was trimmed by 6 bases and J by 0 bases, leaving 14 bases between them. CDR1 and CDR2 (germline): SGHVS, FNYEAQ. CDR3 length equals 15 residues. CDR3: CASSTGTSPNYGYTF. The CDR3 DNA reads TGTGCCAGCAGTACCGGGACAAGCCCTAACTATGGCTACACCTTC. The full variable domain, its missing parts supplied by reference TRBV7-6 and TRBJ1-2, is GAGVSQSPRYKVTKRGQDVALRCDPISGHVSLYWYRQALGQGPEFLTYFNYEAQQDKSGLPNDRFSAERPEGSISTLTIQRTEQRDSAMYRCASSTGTSPNYGYTFGSGTRLTVV.

This clone was picked up one time. The chain joins TRBV5-6 to TRBJ2-7; 11 bases are shared with TRBD1. This CDR3 has 15 amino acids. Trimming removed 4 bases from V and 3 bases from J; junction bases left unmatched: 6. Looked up from germline, CDR1 is SGHDT and CDR2 is YYEEEE. The CDR3 bases are TGTGCCAGCAGCCTAGGACAGGGGGCGGGCTACGAGCAGTACTTC. It codes for CASSLGQGAGYEQYF. The variable domain in full, with the rest retrieved from reference TRBV5-6 and TRBJ2-7, is DAGVTQSPTHLIKTRGQQVTLRCSPKSGHDTVSWYQQALGQGPQFIFQYYEEEERQRGNFPDRFSGHQFPNYSSELNVNALLLGDSALYLCASSLGQGAGYEQYFGPGTRLTVT.

The V call is TRBV7-9, the J call TRBJ2-1, with TRBD1 identical over 9 bases. Trimming cost V 2 bases and J 7 bases; bases outside gene matches: 6. The germline gives CDR1 SEHNR, CDR2 FQNEAQ (reference sequence). The CDR3 contains 15 residues. The CDR3 region has the DNA TGTGCCAGCAGCTTAACAGGGGGCGAACATAATGAGCAGTTCTTC. Amino acids: CASSLTGGEHNEQFF.

V is TRBV4-3 and J is TRBJ2-3; 7 bases map to TRBD2. J gave up 7 bases and V 6 bases, and 7 bases lay outside the gene matches. The CDR3 contains 13 residues. Germline V gene lookup returns CDR1 LGHNA and CDR2 YSLEER. The CDR3 here is CASRAAGDHTQYF. Here the CDR3 DNA reads TGCGCCAGCAGGGCGGCGGGAGATCATACGCAGTATTTT.

This chain connects TRBV10-3 to TRBJ2-2, with 10 bases fitting TRBD1. The V and J ends lost 6 bases and 5 bases, in that order; junction bases with no gene match: 6. The CDR3 covers 15 residues. Germline CDR1 and CDR2: ENHRY and SYGVKD. This CDR3 is CAISPGQGMTGELFF. CDR3 DNA sequence: TGTGCCATCAGCCCGGGACAGGGGATGACCGGGGAGCTGTTTTTT.

V is TRBV2 and J is TRBJ2-7; TRBD2 is a possible D gene (5 bases). The CDR3 is 15 amino acids. In germline, CDR1 is SNHLY, CDR2 FYNNEI. Trimming pared 8 bases from V and 1 base from J, leaving 18 bases between. The CDR3 region has the DNA TGTGCCAGCCAACTACCCTCCACGGGATCCTACGAGCAGTACTTC. This sequence encodes CASQLPSTGSYEQYF.

This clone turned up a few times. The chain is built from TRBV5-1 and TRBJ2-5, with D possibly being TRBD1 (6 bases). The germline V gene encodes CDR1 SGHRS and CDR2 YFSETQ. This CDR3 has 15 residues. V lost 7 bases to trimming and J lost 1 base, with 17 bases between them. Written as DNA, the CDR3 is TGCGCCAGCTCAGGGCAGGGGCAAGGCCAAGAGACCCAGTACTTC. It specifies CASSGQGQGQETQYF.

The V and J genes are TRBV19 and TRBJ2-4; TRBD1 matches at 10 bases. V lost 4 bases and J lost 7; bases outside the gene matches: 13. Germline-derived CDR1 and CDR2 are LNHDA and SQIVND (reference sequence). The CDR3 has 17 amino acids. The CDR3 protein is CASSRGKGTGALNIQYF. The CDR3 nucleotides read TGTGCCAGTAGTAGGGGAAAGGGGACAGGGGCTCTGAACATTCAGTACTTC.

In its sample, this clone was seen many times. The chain carries TRBV19 and TRBJ2-5; TRBD1 might be the D (6 bases). The CDR3 contains 14 residues. V dropped 5 bases and J dropped 4 bases, with 14 bases sitting between them. Germline CDR1 and CDR2: LNHDA and SQIVND (reference sequence). CDR3 DNA: TGTGCCAGTAGTTATAACAGGGTTTCAGAGACCCAGTACTTC. Residues: CASSYNRVSETQYF.